What follows are 31 T cell receptor beta chains derived from one specimen sequenced in a study of patients and donors after allogeneic stem cell transplantation. TCRdb processed the RT-PCR reads anew with MiXCR; each CDR3 protein has one entry. Found here are more than 25,000 distinct CDR3 sequences, 7% to 8.5% of them singletons; the top ten hold about half. The sample taken for sequencing was blood, either unsorted or a sorted T cell fraction (not recorded which). The receptors derive from a human donor who was either an allogeneic HSCT recipient or a stem cell or donor lymphocyte infusion donor (not recorded which). It is not recorded whose cells these are; they may come from a transplant donor.

This clonotype has a count of ten or more. The chain is built from TRBV10-3 and TRBJ2-1, with 8 bases lining up with TRBD2. The V gene end was trimmed by 4 bases and the J gene end by 8 bases; junction bases not matched to a gene: 10. From germline, CDR1 is ENHRY and CDR2 SYGVKD. The CDR3 consists of 15 residues. The CDR3 DNA reads TGTGCCATCAGTGGAGCCCGGGGGGGCCGGGATGAGCAGTTCTTC. Translation: CAISGARGGRDEQFF.

The rearrangement joins TRBV28 to TRBJ1-5; 12 bases align to TRBD1. CDR1 and CDR2 from the germline V gene are MDHEN and SYDVKM. The CDR3 consists of 15 residues. V shed 6 bases, J shed 5 bases, and the junction held 5 bases outside the gene matches. The DNA for the CDR3 is TGTGCCAGCAGCCAGGGACAGGGGGCGGATCAGCCCCAGCATTTT. This gives the protein CASSQGQGADQPQHF.

In this sample, this clonotype turned up many times. The gene calls are TRBV12-3 or TRBV12-4 and TRBJ2-1; no firm D call. Trimming stripped 5 bases from V and 0 bases from J, with 5 bases between. The CDR3 loop spans 13 amino acids. The CDR3 protein is CASSRASYNEQFF. The CDR3, as DNA: TGTGCCAGCAGTCGAGCCTCCTACAATGAGCAGTTCTTC.

This clonotype was detected ten times or more. The CDR3 bases are TGTGCCAGCAGCTTAGACGGGAGGGGATCCTACAATGAGCAGTTCTTC. Translation gives CASSLDGRGSYNEQFF. V is TRBV7-9 and J is TRBJ2-1; TRBD2 matches at 8 bases. This CDR3 comprises 16 residues. The J segment lost 1 base and the V segment lost 1 base, leaving 3 bases of the junction unmatched. From germline, CDR1 is SEHNR and CDR2 FQNEAQ (reference sequence).

The chain carries TRBV4-2 and TRBJ2-3; TRBD2 is a possible D gene (5 bases). Germline-derived CDR1 and CDR2 are LGHNA and YNFKEQ. The V end was cut by 4 bases, the J end by 3 bases, with 17 bases between. This CDR3 is built from 16 residues. The CDR3 DNA reads as TGTGCCAGCAGCCTCGGACCCGAGCCGGGGACAGATACGCAGTATTTT. It encodes CASSLGPEPGTDTQYF.

This clonotype was counted a few times. The V gene is TRBV7-3, the J gene TRBJ2-7, with D possibly being TRBD1 (5 bases). CDR1 SGHTA and CDR2 FQGTGA come from the germline V gene. Trimming removed 4 bases at V and 5 bases at J, with 21 bases between. This CDR3 is 16 amino acids long. The chain's CDR3 is CASSYGLPRGRDEQYF. The CDR3 DNA reads TGTGCCAGCAGCTACGGCCTACCAAGAGGCAGGGACGAGCAGTACTTC.

This clonotype showed up just a few times. The chain joins TRBV5-1 to TRBJ2-1; 8 bases agree with TRBD2. The length of the CDR3 is 16 residues. With V trimmed by 3 bases and J by 5 bases, 10 bases remained unmatched. Germline V lookup: CDR1 SGHRS, CDR2 YFSETQ. CDR3 loop: CASSYQAGATNNEQFF. CDR3 DNA sequence: TGCGCCAGCAGCTACCAAGCGGGAGCCACCAACAATGAGCAGTTCTTC.

This clonotype has at least ten counts. The chain couples TRBV7-9 to TRBJ2-7; 9 nucleotides match TRBD1. The CDR3 is made up of 15 amino acids. The junction had 6 bases not matched to a gene; V was cut back by 3 bases and J by 3 bases. Per germline, CDR1 SEHNR and CDR2 FQNEAQ (reference sequence). The CDR3 reads CASSLDRDRDYEQYF. In DNA form, the CDR3 reads TGTGCCAGCAGCTTGGACCGGGACAGGGACTACGAGCAGTACTTC.

This clonotype was counted many times. V usage is TRBV6-2 or TRBV6-3 and J usage is TRBJ2-7, with 8 bases that match TRBD2. V dropped 2 bases and J dropped 7; count of bases not matched to a gene: 10. Germline V lookup: CDR1 MNHEY, CDR2 SVGEGT. This CDR3 comprises 15 residues. The CDR3 nucleotides read TGTGCCAGCAGTTACGGAGTCGGGCTAGCGGGTGAGCAGTACTTC. Translation gives CASSYGVGLAGEQYF.

This clonotype was seen more than once but under ten times. The chain has TRBV5-1 and TRBJ1-1, with a weak D call TRBD1 (5 bases). CDR1 is SGHRS, CDR2 YFSETQ, per germline. V dropped 4 bases and J dropped 6 bases, with 16 bases sitting between them. CDR3 size: 14 residues. The CDR3: CASSVSGRGAEAFF. The CDR3 nucleotides read TGCGCCAGCAGCGTTTCAGGGAGAGGGGCTGAAGCTTTCTTT.

This clonotype was observed at least ten times. The V call is TRBV12-3 or TRBV12-4, the J call TRBJ1-2; D ambiguous. This CDR3 contains 13 residues. The V end lost 7 bases, the J end lost 4 bases, and 13 bases lay between the germline ends. DNA of the CDR3: TGTGCCAGCAACAGCGACGTTGGCTATGGCTACACCTTC. It specifies CASNSDVGYGYTF.

The chain couples TRBV5-1 to TRBJ2-2; 11 positions match TRBD1. Looked up from germline, CDR1 is SGHRS and CDR2 is YFSETQ. Trimming removed 3 bases from V and 7 bases from J; junction bases left unmatched: 5. The CDR3 has 15 amino acids. CDR3 nucleotides: TGCGCCAGCAGCTCGAGGACAGGGGGCAGCGGGGAGCTGTTTTTT. Translated, it gives CASSSRTGGSGELFF.

This clonotype came up many times. The V call is TRBV4-2, the J call TRBJ2-3; 11 bases align to TRBD2. The CDR3 length is 18 residues. V shed 2 bases and J 2 bases; nucleotides not matched to a gene: 9. CDR1 is LGHNA and CDR2 is YNFKEQ in the germline V gene. CDR3 sequence (DNA): TGTGCCAGCAGCCAAAGCCCGTCGGGACTAGCGGCCACAGATACGCAGTATTTT. As protein: CASSQSPSGLAATDTQYF.

This clonotype was seen a handful of times. This chain uses TRBV6-1 with TRBJ2-5, with TRBD2 as a possible D gene (6 bases). With 5 bases removed from V and 1 base from J, the gap between germline ends came to 17 bases. Germline V gene lookup returns CDR1 MNHNS and CDR2 SASEGT. The CDR3 consists of 16 residues. As DNA, the CDR3 is TGTGCCAGCAGTAGGGAACACGGGGGACCCCAAGAGACCCAGTACTTC. Its translation: CASSREHGGPQETQYF.

This chain connects TRBV7-3 to TRBJ2-3; D perhaps matches TRBD2 (6 bases). Trimming left V 3 bases short and J 2 bases short, with 15 bases between. There are 16 residues in the CDR3. Germline V gene sequence: CDR1 SGHTA, CDR2 FQGTGA. This CDR3 is CASSLNPAGPTDTQYF. The CDR3 DNA reads as TGTGCCAGCAGCTTGAATCCAGCGGGCCCCACAGATACGCAGTATTTT. Looking up the rest from reference TRBV7-3 and TRBJ2-3 gives the full variable domain: GAGVSQTPSNKVTEKGKYVELRCDPISGHTALYWYRQSLGQGPEFLIYFQGTGAADDSGLPNDRFFAVRPEGSVSTLKIQRTERGDSAVYLCASSLNPAGPTDTQYFGPGTRLTVL.

This sequence joins TRBV4-2 and TRBJ2-7; D is undetermined. The CDR3 has 15 residues. The V and J ends lost 2 bases and 3 bases respectively, with 14 bases between them. Germline lookup yields CDR1 LGHNA and CDR2 YNFKEQ. The CDR3 DNA is TGTGCCAGCAGCCAAACTGTCTTAGTCGACTACGAGCAGTACTTC. This encodes CASSQTVLVDYEQYF.

The chain employs TRBV28 and TRBJ1-2; D remains ambiguous. The V gene lost 7 bases and the J gene lost 1 base, with 10 bases spanning the gap. Per the germline V gene, CDR1 is MDHEN and CDR2 is SYDVKM. The CDR3 is 13 residues long. The CDR3 sequence is CASIGRDNYGYTF. The CDR3, as DNA: TGTGCCAGCATAGGCAGAGATAACTATGGCTACACCTTC.

This chain connects TRBV3-1 to TRBJ2-7; D possibly corresponds to TRBD2 (5 bases). CDR1 is LGHDT, CDR2 YNNKEL, per germline (reference sequence). Trimming stripped 2 bases from V and 6 bases from J, with 8 bases between. The CDR3 extends over 12 amino acids. The CDR3 protein is CASSQLEGEQYF. The CDR3 nucleotides read TGTGCCAGCAGCCAATTAGAGGGCGAGCAGTACTTC.

The chain is built from TRBV3-1 and TRBJ2-2, with no clear D. This CDR3 comprises 13 residues. Germline assignment: CDR1 LGHDT and CDR2 YNNKEL (reference sequence). V was shortened by 2 bases and J by 6 bases, with 7 bases between the two germline ends. The CDR3 nucleotides read TGTGCCAGCAGCCAATCTCGGGCCGGGGAGCTGTTTTTT. Translation: CASSQSRAGELFF. The complete variable domain, with remaining parts taken from reference TRBV3-1 and TRBJ2-2, reads DTAVSQTPKYLVTQMGNDKSIKCEQNLGHDTMYWYKQDSKKFLKIMFSYNNKELIINETVPNRFSPKSPDKAHLNLHINSLELGDSAVYFCASSQSRAGELFFGEGSRLTVL.

This clonotype was recorded at least ten times. This rearrangement joins TRBV29-1 to TRBJ1-1; unclear D gene. Deletions cut 7 bases from V and 2 bases from J, with 11 bases between. The CDR3 spans 12 residues. Germline V gene sequence: CDR1 SQVTM, CDR2 ANQGSEA. DNA of the CDR3: TGCAGCGGGTCAGGCCGAAACACTGAAGCTTTCTTT. The encoded protein is CSGSGRNTEAFF.

The chain recombines TRBV28 with TRBJ1-5; a possible D gene is TRBD1 (5 bases). This CDR3 comprises 16 residues. Looked up from germline, CDR1 is MDHEN and CDR2 is SYDVKM. Trimming removed 0 bases at V and 4 bases at J, with 13 bases between. The DNA of the CDR3 is TGTGCCAGCAGTTTATGGCCTGGGGCAGTTAATCAGCCCCAGCATTTT. Protein product: CASSLWPGAVNQPQHF.

This clonotype occurred a few times. The chain uses TRBV4-2 and TRBJ1-2; the D gene is possibly TRBD1 (6 bases). CDR1 is LGHNA and CDR2 is YNFKEQ in the germline V gene. Trimming took 4 bases from V and 8 from J, leaving 20 bases between them. This CDR3 has 15 amino acids. CDR3 nucleotides: TGTGCCAGCAGCCTAAGGGGCAGGGGAGAAGGGGGCTACACCTTC. Translating gives CASSLRGRGEGGYTF.

This clonotype came up many times. The chain carries TRBV28 and TRBJ1-2; 9 bases are shared with TRBD1. The J segment lost 4 bases and the V segment lost 8 bases, leaving 5 bases of the junction unmatched. Germline values: CDR1 MDHEN, CDR2 SYDVKM. The CDR3 is made up of 13 amino acids. CDR3 sequence: CASRPGQGYGYTF. The CDR3, as DNA: TGTGCCAGCCGTCCGGGACAGGGCTATGGCTACACCTTC.

This clonotype appeared many times. The chain couples TRBV20-1 to TRBJ2-7; 7 bases align to TRBD1. This CDR3 has 15 amino acids. J was trimmed by 3 bases and V by 3 bases; bases with no gene match: 11. Per the germline V gene, CDR1 is DFQATT and CDR2 is SNEGSKA (reference sequence). DNA of the CDR3: TGCAGTGCTAGGAGGGACAGACCTCCTTTCTACGAGCAGTACTTC. This gives the protein CSARRDRPPFYEQYF.

The chain links TRBV7-9 to TRBJ2-5; D is perhaps TRBD1 or TRBD2 (6 bases each). This CDR3 contains 14 residues. Per the germline V gene, CDR1 is SEHNR and CDR2 is FQNEAQ (reference sequence). The ends were cut back, 4 bases at V and 1 base at J, with 10 bases in the middle. The CDR3 bases are TGTGCCAGCAGCTCGGGGGCGGGCCAAGAGACCCAGTACTTC. It yields the protein CASSSGAGQETQYF.

This clonotype was counted ten times or more. This chain links TRBV28 with TRBJ1-2; D may be TRBD1 (5 bases). The CDR3 is 16 residues long. The germline gives CDR1 MDHEN, CDR2 SYDVKM. V lost 2 bases to trimming and J lost 5 bases, with 18 bases between them. The CDR3 bases are TGTGCCAGCAGTTTAGGAGGGGCACGGGCTGTATATGGCTACACCTTC. Amino acid sequence: CASSLGGARAVYGYTF.

In the case of this clonotype: One junction end does not reproduce the germline sequence, and a read error may be involved. This rearrangement joins TRBV7-9 to TRBJ1-2; D is unclear. In germline, CDR1 is SEHNR, CDR2 FQNEAQ (reference sequence). The CDR3 contains 13 residues. The DNA of the CDR3 is TGTGCCAGCAGTTTAGATCGAGGGAGTGGCTACACCTTC. Its translation is CASSLDRGSGYTF.

This clonotype was counted ten times or more. The junction does not match germline at one end; this may be a read error. The V gene is TRBV5-5, the J gene TRBJ2-5, with 11 bases matching TRBD2. CDR3 length equals 16 residues. Germline lookup yields CDR1 SGHKS and CDR2 YYEKEE (reference sequence). CDR3 bases: TGTGCCAGCACCTTGGGACTAGCGGAGTACCAAGAGACCCAGTACTTC. Its translation is CASTLGLAEYQETQYF.

In this sample, this clonotype turned up many times. A junction boundary mismatches the germline segment, possibly from a read error. The chain links TRBV28 to TRBJ1-5; 7 nucleotides line up with TRBD1. Germline V gene lookup returns CDR1 MDHEN and CDR2 SYDVKM. This CDR3 is built from 20 residues. CDR3 sequence: CASSLWGSPRDRYSNQPQHF. The CDR3 coding sequence is TGTGCCAGCAGTCTATGGGGGTCCCCCCGGGACAGATATAGCAATCAGCCCCAGCATTTT.

This clonotype was picked up a small number of times. The gene calls are TRBV10-3 and TRBJ2-1, with 9 bases identical to TRBD2. Germline-derived CDR1 and CDR2 are ENHRY and SYGVKD. V lost 7 bases to trimming and J lost 4 bases; unmatched junction nucleotides: 5. The CDR3 consists of 14 residues. CDR3 DNA sequence: TGTGCCATCACGTCCGCGGGAGGGTACAATGAGCAGTTCTTC. This sequence encodes CAITSAGGYNEQFF.

This clonotype has a count of ten or more. J is TRBJ2-1 and V is TRBV11-1; 9 bases are a match to TRBD2. Germline V gives CDR1 SGHAT, CDR2 FQDESV (reference sequence). Unmatched junction bases numbered 9, after V lost 5 bases and J lost 7 bases. The CDR3 has 15 amino acids. The CDR3 sequence: CASSISSGEYNEQFF. Written as DNA, the CDR3 is TGTGCCAGCAGCATCTCTAGCGGGGAGTATAATGAGCAGTTCTTC.